The 27 T cell receptor beta chains below all came from one sample that was sequenced in a study of OX40 agonist ivuxolimab in advanced cancers. Library preparation was by the immunoSEQ multiplex PCR assay. TCRdb took this table from immuneACCESS and kept in-frame rearrangements with V and J called. Such tables lack part of the clones; where checked against another copy, unresolved V genes explain under half of the gap, and the rest is unexplained. The sample table holds about 81,000 clones, of which approximately 85% were seen once. 0.2% to 0.25% of the sample is held by the ten biggest clonotypes. The sample consisted of CD4+ or CD8+ T cells sorted from blood, taken in a trial of the OX40 agonist ivuxolimab. All receptors derive from an adult with an advanced solid tumor such as melanoma, head and neck, liver or kidney cancer.

This sequence joins TRBV2 and TRBJ2-2, with a possible D match to TRBD1 (6 bases). V shed 1 base and J shed 3 bases, with 9 bases lying between them. CDR1 SNHLY and CDR2 FYNNEI come from the germline V gene. The CDR3 totals 15 residues. This CDR3 is CASSEDRVDTGELFF. CDR3 sequence (DNA): TGTGCCAGCAGTGAAGACAGGGTCGACACCGGGGAGCTGTTTTTT.

This chain uses TRBV28 with TRBJ1-1, with D possibly matching TRBD1 (5 bases). The CDR3 runs 13 residues. The germline gives CDR1 MDHEN, CDR2 SYDVKM. Between the trimmed V and J ends, which lost 8 bases and 1 base, there was a span of 11 bases. CDR3 nucleotides: TGTGCCAGCCTACGACAGTCGAACACTGAAGCTTTCTTT. Its protein is CASLRQSNTEAFF.

Only one count was recorded for this clone. This chain uses TRBV6-1 with TRBJ2-5; D is tentatively TRBD1 or TRBD2 (6 bases each). The CDR3 is 13 amino acids. Trimming cost V 2 bases and J 5 bases, with 9 bases left between them. Germline CDR1 is MNHNS and CDR2 is SASEGT. The chain's CDR3 is CASSEIGGETQYF. CDR3 sequence (DNA): TGTGCCAGCAGTGAAATAGGGGGGGAGACCCAGTACTTC.

This clone appeared once. The chain employs TRBV4-3 and TRBJ2-5, with TRBD1 as a possible D gene (7 bases). The germline V gene encodes CDR1 LGHNA and CDR2 YSLEER. Trimming cost V 3 bases and J 10 bases, with 15 bases left between them. The CDR3 contains 13 residues. As DNA, the CDR3 is TGCGCCAGCAGCCACGCGCGGGACAGTAACCAGTACTTC. It specifies CASSHARDSNQYF.

J is TRBJ2-1 and V is TRBV19; 7 nucleotides align to TRBD2. Germline-derived CDR1 and CDR2 are LNHDA and SQIVND (reference sequence). There are 17 residues in the CDR3. V lost 1 base and J lost 4; bases outside the gene matches: 10. The CDR3 loop is CASSIVYGGRMYNEQFF. In DNA, the CDR3 is TGTGCCAGTAGTATAGTTTACGGGGGGAGGATGTACAATGAGCAGTTCTTC. Full variable domain (missing parts from reference TRBV19 and TRBJ2-1): DGGITQSPKYLFRKEGQNVTLSCEQNLNHDAMYWYRQDPGQGLRLIYYSQIVNDFQKGDIAEGYSVSREKKESFPLTVTSAQKNPTAFYLCASSIVYGGRMYNEQFFGPGTRLTVL.

The chain employs TRBV5-6 and TRBJ1-6; a weak D match, TRBD1 (6 bases). The CDR3 consists of 15 residues. Germline lookup yields CDR1 SGHDT and CDR2 YYEEEE. Trimming removed 0 bases from V and 5 bases from J, with 9 bases in between. The DNA of the CDR3 is TGTGCCAGCAGCTTGGTACAGGGAAATAATTCACCCCTCCACTTT. It codes for CASSLVQGNNSPLHF.

The rearrangement uses TRBV6-1 and TRBJ2-2; D is uncertain. The V and J ends lost 4 bases and 7 bases respectively, with 13 bases between them. The CDR3 is made up of 14 amino acids. Per the germline V gene, CDR1 is MNHNS and CDR2 is SASEGT. The CDR3 region has the DNA TGTGCCAGCAGTGTGAACGGAGCCGGCGGGGAGCTGTTTTTT. Translated, it gives CASSVNGAGGELFF.

This sequence joins TRBV12-5 and TRBJ2-5; no definite D call. V was cut by 3 bases and J by 5 bases, with 7 bases left in between. The CDR3 sequence is 12 residues long. CDR1 is LGHNT and CDR2 is FRNRAP in the germline V gene. The CDR3 reads CASGFRWETQYF. The CDR3 bases are TGTGCTAGTGGTTTTCGGTGGGAGACCCAGTACTTC.

DNA of the CDR3: TGCAGCGGAGGAAGCATGGACACCATATATTTT. This sequence encodes CSGGSMDTIYF. This chain uses TRBV29-1 with TRBJ1-3, with D unclear. This CDR3 spans 11 amino acids. CDR1 and CDR2 (germline): SQVTM, ANQGSEA. The germline V and J ends were trimmed by 7 bases and 8 bases, with 12 bases remaining between them.

V usage is TRBV2 and J usage is TRBJ2-6; D assignment may be TRBD1 or TRBD2 (5 bases each). CDR1 SNHLY and CDR2 FYNNEI come from the germline V gene. The V and J ends lost 7 bases and 2 bases respectively, with 15 bases between them. The CDR3 is 16 amino acids. CDR3: CASTRGQLTGANVLTF. The CDR3 DNA reads as TGTGCCAGCACGAGGGGCCAGCTCACTGGGGCCAACGTCCTGACTTTC.

The chain combines TRBV21-1 with TRBJ1-5. TRBV21-1 is an annotated pseudogene. The CDR3 runs 15 residues. As DNA, the CDR3 is TGTGCCAGCAGACCCTTTCGGGATAGCAATCAGCCCCAGCATTTT. It codes for CASRPFRDSNQPQHF.

This clone appeared once. The CDR3 DNA reads as TGTGCCAGCAGCCTGCCAGGGTCAGGTGCAGATACGCAGTATTTT. Protein product: CASSLPGSGADTQYF. This rearrangement joins TRBV5-4 to TRBJ2-3; weak D call: TRBD1 (5 bases). This CDR3 spans 15 amino acids. Trimming left V 4 bases short and J 4 bases short, with 16 bases between. Germline values: CDR1 SGHNT, CDR2 YYREEE (reference sequence).

A single count supports this clone. The rearrangement joins TRBV6-1 to TRBJ2-3, with D possibly being TRBD1 (6 bases). With 10 bases removed from V and 2 bases from J, the gap between germline ends came to 16 bases. The CDR3 is made up of 14 amino acids. CDR1 and CDR2 from the germline V gene are MNHNS and SASEGT. This CDR3 is CATRWDIYTDTQYF. The DNA for the CDR3 is TGTGCCACCAGATGGGACATCTACACAGATACGCAGTATTTT.

This chain joins TRBV6-1 and TRBJ1-5; no clear D. Germline loops: CDR1 MNHNS, CDR2 SASEGT. V was clipped by 4 bases and J by 3 bases, with 10 bases between them. CDR3 size: 14 residues. CDR3 sequence reads: CASSARRDNQPQHF. The CDR3 nucleotides read TGTGCCAGCAGTGCCCGACGGGACAATCAGCCCCAGCATTTT.

The chain is built from TRBV6-5 and TRBJ1-2; D is possibly TRBD1 (6 bases). V lost 4 bases, J lost 12 bases, and 15 bases lay in between. CDR1 and CDR2 from the germline V gene are MNHEY and SVGAGI. The length of the CDR3 is 12 residues. The CDR3 DNA sequence: TGTGCCAGCAGTTCGATACAGGGCGCCCACACCTTC. This translates into CASSSIQGAHTF.

Here the CDR3 reads CASRHEQGAGGEAFF. CDR3 nucleotides: TGTGCCAGCAGGCACGAGCAGGGGGCCGGGGGTGAAGCTTTCTTT. The V call is TRBV2, the J call TRBJ1-1, with TRBD1 matching over 8 bases. V lost 6 bases, J lost 7 bases, and 13 bases stayed unmatched. There are 15 residues in the CDR3. Per the germline V gene, CDR1 is SNHLY and CDR2 is FYNNEI.

This chain uses TRBV7-2 with TRBJ2-3, with 12 bases that match TRBD2. CDR3 length equals 16 residues. The V gene end was trimmed by 4 bases and the J gene end by 3 bases; junction bases not matched to a gene: 5. Germline V gene data show CDR1 as SGHTA and CDR2 as FQGNSA. DNA of the CDR3: TGTGCCAGCAGCTCGACTAGCGGGAGTCGGACAGATACGCAGTATTTT. Amino acids: CASSSTSGSRTDTQYF.

The chain joins TRBV10-3 to TRBJ2-5, with 13 bases matching TRBD2. The junction had 7 bases not matched to a gene; V was cut back by 6 bases and J by 3 bases. This CDR3 comprises 16 residues. Germline CDR1 and CDR2: ENHRY and SYGVKD. CDR3 loop: CAISSGGTSGEETQYF. The CDR3 coding sequence is TGTGCCATCAGCTCAGGCGGGACTAGCGGGGAAGAGACCCAGTACTTC.

This clone was seen a few times. The chain joins TRBV5-1 to TRBJ2-7; 8 nucleotides line up with TRBD2. This CDR3 is 14 amino acids long. Germline V CDR1 and CDR2: SGHRS, YFSETQ. The junction had 5 bases not matched to a gene; V was cut back by 4 bases and J by 2 bases. CDR3 sequence reads: CASSQTSATYEQYF. The CDR3 nucleotides read TGCGCCAGCAGCCAGACTAGCGCGACCTACGAGCAGTACTTC.

This clone showed up just a few times. V and J are TRBV4-1 and TRBJ1-5; D might be TRBD1 (6 bases). V gave up 1 base and J gave up 0 bases, with 19 bases separating them. This CDR3 contains 19 residues. CDR1 is MGHRA, CDR2 YSYEKL, per germline. The CDR3, as DNA: TGCGCCAGCAGCCAAGTGGGGGGCGCGGGAATCGATAGCAATCAGCCCCAGCATTTT. Protein product: CASSQVGGAGIDSNQPQHF.

The chain recombines TRBV29-1 with TRBJ1-4; D remains unclear. This CDR3 has 13 amino acids. In germline, CDR1 is SQVTM, CDR2 ANQGSEA. V was shortened by 5 bases and J by 7 bases, with 14 bases between the two germline ends. The CDR3 nucleotides are TGCAGCGTTCGCCGAGGGTTTGGTGAAAAACTGTTTTTT. Translation gives CSVRRGFGEKLFF.

The chain links TRBV5-1 to TRBJ2-1; the D is unclear. V shed 0 bases and J shed 3 bases, with 10 bases lying between them. CDR1 and CDR2 (germline): SGHRS, YFSETQ. The CDR3 extends over 15 amino acids. The CDR3 bases are TGCGCCAGCAGCTTGGCGACTTATAACTACAATGAGCAGTTCTTC. Amino acids: CASSLATYNYNEQFF.

The gene calls are TRBV4-2 and TRBJ1-6; TRBD1 agrees at 7 bases. CDR1 and CDR2 (germline): LGHNA, YNFKEQ. CDR3 length: 14 amino acids. With 6 bases clipped from V and 11 bases from J, the junction kept 10 bases outside the gene matches. CDR3 protein: CASSTTGPEAPLHF. Here the CDR3 DNA reads TGTGCCAGCAGTACGACAGGGCCAGAGGCACCCCTCCACTTT.

The rearrangement uses TRBV23-1 and TRBJ2-7; 8 bases fit TRBD2. TRBV23-1 carries the ORF label, with uncertain function. Trimming cost V 4 bases and J 1 base; bases outside gene matches: 9. The CDR3 loop spans 16 amino acids. CDR3 region: CASSRRRRLASYEQYV. CDR3 nucleotide sequence: TGCGCCAGCAGTCGGCGCAGGAGACTAGCGTCCTACGAGCAGTACGTC.

This chain connects TRBV7-9 to TRBJ2-7; 7 bases are shared with TRBD1. Looked up from germline, CDR1 is SEHNR and CDR2 is FQNEAQ (reference sequence). J was trimmed by 1 base and V by 2 bases; bases with no gene match: 2. The CDR3 runs 14 residues. CDR3 amino acids: CASSLNRGSYEQYF. DNA for the CDR3: TGTGCCAGCAGCTTAAACAGGGGATCCTACGAGCAGTACTTC.

This chain uses TRBV7-8 with TRBJ2-6; 11 nucleotides match TRBD1. The V gene's germline CDR1 is SGHVS and CDR2 FQNEAQ. The length of the CDR3 is 17 residues. V shed 5 bases and J 3 bases; nucleotides not matched to a gene: 6. CDR3 loop: CASSRTGGGSGANVLTF. The CDR3 nucleotides are TGTGCCAGCAGCCGGACAGGGGGCGGGAGTGGGGCCAACGTCCTGACTTTC.

In its sample, this clone was seen a few times. The genes are TRBV5-6 and TRBJ1-2, with D perhaps matching TRBD1 (6 bases). This CDR3 comprises 13 residues. Looked up from germline, CDR1 is SGHDT and CDR2 is YYEEEE. V was clipped by 2 bases and J by 7 bases, with 12 bases between them. The CDR3 loop is CASSFGARGGYTF. The CDR3 DNA is TGTGCCAGCAGCTTCGGGGCCAGGGGTGGCTACACCTTC.